Below, one T cell receptor beta chain is given with its context. The CDR3 loop spans 14 amino acids. V shed 6 bases and J 3 bases; nucleotides not matched to a gene: 3. Germline assignment: CDR1 LNHDA and CDR2 SQIVND (reference sequence). These data originate in a study of shared clonotypes between healthy human individuals. Clones were read by immunoSEQ multiplex PCR, and TCRdb kept only the in-frame ones, dropping some. Of some 1,100,000 clones in the sample, approximately 78% were seen once. The J gene is TRBJ1-5, the V gene TRBV19, with 9 bases fitting TRBD1. The specimen sequenced was memory CD4+ T cells from PBMCs. Regarding subset: CD45RA-negative fraction. This sequence originates from a man aged 18 to 30 in good health. Some clones in this sample may be carry-over from other donors' samples. The CDR3 reads CASRGQGLNQPQHF. In DNA form, the CDR3 reads TGTGCCAGTAGGGGACAGGGACTCAATCAGCCCCAGCATTTT. Looking up the rest from reference TRBV19 and TRBJ1-5 gives the full variable domain: DGGITQSPKYLFRKEGQNVTLSCEQNLNHDAMYWYRQDPGQGLRLIYYSQIVNDFQKGDIAEGYSVSREKKESFPLTVTSAQKNPTAFYLCASRGQGLNQPQHFGDGTRLSIL.